The 25 T cell receptor beta chains in this list originate from one sample, sequenced in a study of regulatory T cells in long-lasting Graves disease. Arm-PCR of CDR3 regions and iRepertoire HTBI primers were used to build TCR beta libraries. TCRdb reprocessed the multiplex PCR reads with MiXCR, giving one entry per CDR3 protein. The sample shows hundreds of thousands of distinct CDR3 sequences, about 16% of them seen only once. As to time point: newly diagnosed GD, antithyroid drugs for less than 3 months. PBMCs provided the RNA from which the TCR library was made. The sample also formed part of further work on T cells in Graves' hyperthyroidism and ophthalmopathy.

The starting material was peripheral blood mononuclear cells (PBMCs), obtained at new diagnosis, from a patient treated with antithyroid drugs. The receptor source for this set is a man aged 18 to 35 with Graves disease.

The chain joins TRBV6-1 to TRBJ2-6; D unclear. V was pared by 6 bases and J by 0 bases, with 6 bases between. The germline V gene encodes CDR1 MNHNS and CDR2 SASEGT. The CDR3 is 14 residues long. CDR3 residues: CASRSNSGANVLTF. CDR3 DNA: TGTGCCAGCAGGTCGAACTCTGGGGCCAACGTCCTGACTTTC.

This clonotype appeared once. The chain joins TRBV9 to TRBJ2-1; TRBD1 matches at 7 bases. Germline lookup yields CDR1 SGDLS and CDR2 YYNGEE. The CDR3 is made up of 16 amino acids. V lost 4 bases to trimming and J lost 0 bases; unmatched junction nucleotides: 7. CDR3 DNA sequence: TGTGCCAGCAGCATTTGGACAGGACCCTCCTACAATGAGCAGTTCTTC. Translating it yields CASSIWTGPSYNEQFF.

The rearrangement uses TRBV4-2 and TRBJ2-7, with TRBD2 matching 7 bases. The V gene end was trimmed by 3 bases and the J gene end by 3 bases; junction bases not matched to a gene: 5. Germline V gene lookup returns CDR1 LGHNA and CDR2 YNFKEQ. CDR3 size: 14 residues. The CDR3 reads CASSHAGEGYEQYF. CDR3 nucleotide sequence: TGTGCCAGCAGCCACGCCGGGGAGGGCTACGAGCAGTACTTC.

This clonotype was observed a few times. A read error may account for a junction end that differs from germline. J is TRBJ1-1 and V is TRBV18; D not certain. The CDR3 has 14 residues. CDR1 and CDR2 (germline): KGHSH, LQKENI. The CDR3 here is CASSPSLLNTEALF. The CDR3, as DNA: TGTGCCAGCTCACCTTCTCTCTTGAACACTGAAGCTCTCTTT. Complete variable domain (other parts from reference TRBV18 and TRBJ1-1): NAGVMQNPRHLVRRRGQEARLRCSPMKGHSHVYWYRQLPEEGLKFMVYLQKENIIDESGMPKERFSAEFPKEGPSILRIQQVVRGDSAAYFCASSPSLLNTEALFGQGTRLTVV.

The sample holds a few counts of this clonotype. This sequence joins TRBV4-2 and TRBJ2-1; no definite D call. The tail of the sequence fits TRBJ2-5 better, so the J call may be wrong. Germline V CDR1 and CDR2: LGHNA, YNFKEQ. This CDR3 contains 17 residues. The CDR3 nucleotides read TGTGCCAGCAGCCAAGATGGTCGCCAGCCTTCAGAAGAGACCCAGTACTTC. Translated, it gives CASSQDGRQPSEETQYF.

The sample holds a few counts of this clonotype. This chain links TRBV6-1 with TRBJ1-5; D is ambiguous. This CDR3 region has 15 residues. Trimming cost V 5 bases and J 2 bases, with 13 bases left between them. Per the germline V gene, CDR1 is MNHNS and CDR2 is SASEGT. The CDR3 DNA is TGTGCCAGCAGTCCCGACGGGATGCGCAATCAGCCCCAGCATTTT. Translating gives CASSPDGMRNQPQHF.

This clonotype has a count of ten or more. The J gene is TRBJ2-1, the V gene TRBV5-1, with 9 bases identical to TRBD2. Germline lookup yields CDR1 SGHRS and CDR2 YFSETQ. The CDR3 extends over 21 amino acids. J gave up 4 bases and V 0 bases, and 20 bases lay outside the gene matches. CDR3 sequence (DNA): TGCGCCAGCAGCTTGGAGTTTGGTGGCGGCGGGAGGGCCCGAGGATACAATGAGCAGTTCTTC. Translated, it gives CASSLEFGGGGRARGYNEQFF.

This clonotype was counted at least ten times. The rearrangement links TRBV27 to TRBJ1-1; D may be TRBD1 (5 bases). Germline-derived CDR1 and CDR2 are MNHEY and SMNVEV (reference sequence). The CDR3 runs to 15 residues. Trimming pared 2 bases from V and 1 base from J, leaving 11 bases between. The chain's CDR3 is CASSLLGHRNTEAFF. CDR3 bases: TGTGCCAGCAGTTTACTAGGACACAGGAACACTGAAGCTTTCTTT.

This clonotype has ten or more counts. The chain carries TRBV30 and TRBJ1-5; TRBD1 aligns across 8 bases. J gave up 3 bases and V 5 bases, and 3 bases lay outside the gene matches. This CDR3 region has 13 residues. CDR1 is GTSNPN and CDR2 is SVGIG in the germline V gene (reference sequence). CDR3 amino acids: CAWSQGANQPQHF. The CDR3, as DNA: TGTGCCTGGTCTCAGGGGGCCAATCAGCCCCAGCATTTT.

This CDR3 reads CASSPGQGINYGYTF. CDR3 in DNA: TGCGCCAGCAGCCCCGGACAGGGAATAAACTATGGCTACACCTTC. This rearrangement joins TRBV5-1 to TRBJ1-2; 8 nucleotides line up with TRBD1. CDR1 is SGHRS, CDR2 YFSETQ, per germline. V gave up 4 bases and J gave up 2 bases; unmatched junction bases: 7. This CDR3 spans 15 amino acids.

This clonotype has just a few counts. This chain links TRBV20-1 with TRBJ1-2; D unclear. V was trimmed by 7 bases and J by 6 bases, leaving 12 bases between them. Germline assignment: CDR1 DFQATT and CDR2 SNEGSKA (reference sequence). This CDR3 region has 11 residues. The CDR3 region is CSVPGSDGYTF. DNA of the CDR3: TGCAGTGTACCGGGGAGCGATGGCTACACCTTC.

This clonotype was recorded at least ten times. The rearrangement joins TRBV5-1 to TRBJ2-7; possible D gene TRBD2, 5 bases. V was pared by 4 bases and J by 1 base, with 12 bases between. This CDR3 spans 14 amino acids. The germline gives CDR1 SGHRS, CDR2 YFSETQ. CDR3 nucleotide sequence: TGCGCCAGCAGCCCTAGGACTGAGTCCTACGAGCAGTACTTC. As protein: CASSPRTESYEQYF.

This clonotype has more than one count but fewer than ten. The chain is built from TRBV30 and TRBJ2-3; the D gene could be TRBD1 or TRBD2 (5 bases each). This CDR3 has 12 residues. Looked up from germline, CDR1 is GTSNPN and CDR2 is SVGIG (reference sequence). Trimming took 8 bases from V and 2 from J, leaving 11 bases between them. In DNA form, the CDR3 reads TGTGCCCTGGGGGAAGTCACAGATACGCAGTATTTT. Its protein product is CALGEVTDTQYF.

This clonotype was recorded many times. The CDR3 DNA sequence: TGTGCCAGCAGTTTGGTGGGAGTTGTTGATACGCAGTATTTT. Translation: CASSLVGVVDTQYF. The chain recombines TRBV12-3 or TRBV12-4 with TRBJ2-3; TRBD2 might be the D (5 bases). This CDR3 spans 14 amino acids. V was clipped by 3 bases and J by 6 bases, with 13 bases between them.

The chain combines TRBV5-1 with TRBJ2-1; 12 bases are shared with TRBD2. From germline, CDR1 is SGHRS and CDR2 YFSETQ. The CDR3 is 18 amino acids. V trimming: 0 bases; J trimming: 0 bases; junction bases outside the gene matches: 4. CDR3 in amino acids: CASSLGLAGASSYNEQFF. DNA of the CDR3: TGCGCCAGCAGCTTGGGACTAGCGGGAGCTAGCTCCTACAATGAGCAGTTCTTC.

This clonotype has a count of ten or more. The chain carries TRBV5-1 and TRBJ2-2, with D perhaps matching TRBD2 (5 bases). V gave up 2 bases and J gave up 3 bases, with 8 bases separating them. CDR3 length: 14 residues. Per the germline V gene, CDR1 is SGHRS and CDR2 is YFSETQ. The CDR3 is CASSFDGDTGELFF. CDR3 nucleotide sequence: TGCGCCAGCAGCTTTGACGGGGACACCGGGGAGCTGTTTTTT.

This clonotype was counted many times. The chain links TRBV7-9 to TRBJ1-2, with D maybe TRBD1 (5 bases). CDR3 size: 14 residues. V was cut by 5 bases and J by 8 bases, with 18 bases left in between. CDR1 and CDR2 from the germline V gene are SEHNR and FQNEAQ (reference sequence). The CDR3 is CASSPNGREVGYTF. The CDR3 DNA follows: TGTGCCAGCAGCCCTAACGGCAGGGAGGTCGGCTACACCTTC.

This clonotype was seen a few times. This chain uses TRBV28 with TRBJ2-2; tentative D call: TRBD2 (6 bases). Germline loops: CDR1 MDHEN, CDR2 SYDVKM. CDR3 length: 17 residues. V lost 6 bases, J lost 4 bases, and 21 bases lay in between. CDR3 in DNA: TGTGCCAGCAGCCCTAGGGACTCCTCACGGGGCACCGGGGAGCTGTTTTTT. Translating it yields CASSPRDSSRGTGELFF.

This clonotype was seen a handful of times. The DNA of the CDR3 is TGTGCCAGCAGCCCACGACAGGGGGCGATTGGCTACACCTTC. Residues: CASSPRQGAIGYTF. This chain links TRBV9 with TRBJ1-2, with TRBD1 matching 10 bases. The CDR3 runs to 14 residues. The V segment lost 4 bases and the J segment 7 bases; nucleotides outside the gene matches: 7. Germline V gene data show CDR1 as SGDLS and CDR2 as YYNGEE.

This clonotype has more than one count but fewer than ten. The V and J genes are TRBV5-5 and TRBJ2-2, with 7 nucleotides matching TRBD2. The germline CDR1 and CDR2 sequences are SGHKS and YYEKEE (reference sequence). This CDR3 comprises 15 residues. The V gene end was trimmed by 3 bases and the J gene end by 6 bases; junction bases not matched to a gene: 8. CDR3 bases: TGTGCCAGCAGCTCGAGGGTGCGGGAGTCCGGGGAGCTGTTTTTT. Translated: CASSSRVRESGELFF.

The rearrangement joins TRBV3-1 to TRBJ1-5; 8 bases fit TRBD1. Trimming took 4 bases from V and 5 from J; bases not matched to a gene: 16. The CDR3 extends over 18 amino acids. Germline lookup yields CDR1 LGHDT and CDR2 YNNKEL (reference sequence). CDR3 DNA sequence: TGTGCCAGCAGCCGGGGACAGGTCGGCTCAAGTATGGATCAGCCCCAGCATTTT. Translation: CASSRGQVGSSMDQPQHF.

The chain uses TRBV13 and TRBJ2-2; the D gene is possibly TRBD2 (6 bases). With 0 bases removed from V and 4 bases from J, the gap between germline ends came to 18 bases. The CDR3 loop spans 18 amino acids. CDR1 and CDR2 (germline): PRHDT, FYEKMQ (reference sequence). The DNA of the CDR3 is TGTGCCAGCAGCTTAGGCCGAGGAGGCGGGATGGGCACCGGGGAGCTGTTTTTT. Residues: CASSLGRGGGMGTGELFF.

This clonotype was seen ten or more times. This sequence joins TRBV20-1 and TRBJ2-3; 8 bases match TRBD2. Trimming cost V 3 bases and J 4 bases; bases outside gene matches: 3. The CDR3 consists of 13 residues. Germline V gene lookup returns CDR1 DFQATT and CDR2 SNEGSKA (reference sequence). The CDR3 is CSASGRASDTQYF. Here the CDR3 DNA reads TGCAGTGCTAGCGGGAGGGCCTCAGATACGCAGTATTTT.

This sequence joins TRBV5-5 and TRBJ2-1, with D maybe TRBD2 (6 bases). The CDR3 length is 15 residues. Trimming took off 4 bases at V and 0 bases at J, with 11 bases between the two ends. CDR1 is SGHKS and CDR2 is YYEKEE in the germline V gene (reference sequence). The CDR3 bases are TGTGCCAGCAGCGTAGCGGACCGCTCCTACAATGAGCAGTTCTTC. Protein: CASSVADRSYNEQFF.

This chain uses TRBV5-4 with TRBJ2-7, with D possibly TRBD2 on 7 matching bases. Trimming shortened V by 0 bases and J by 4 bases, and 26 bases separated the two germline ends. Germline CDR1 and CDR2: SGHNT and YYREEE (reference sequence). The CDR3 contains 19 residues. The CDR3 spells CASSLGRAGGPHVPYEQYF. The CDR3, as DNA: TGTGCCAGCAGCTTGGGAAGGGCCGGGGGGCCCCATGTCCCTTACGAGCAGTACTTC.